This T cell receptor beta chain was captured by sequencing in a study of blood T cell repertoires in COVID-19. On the study more broadly: Acute and convalescent COVID-19 samples came from the United States, Italy and Spain. PBMCs, B-cell-depleted T cells, or T cells provided the cDNA or gDNA that made up the material.

V shed 0 bases and J shed 5 bases, with 11 bases lying between them. The germline CDR1 and CDR2 sequences are LGHNA and YNFKEQ. This CDR3 contains 15 residues. Study processing details: By means of reference gene primer amplification, nucleated cell counts were estimated. Data came from immunoSEQ multiplex PCR; TCRdb stores just in-frame clones and leaves some out. V, J and clone size reflect that table, while D and trimming were determined from the DNA. The sample holds 100,000 to 120,000 clones, around 74% seen once. Sequencing was carried out using peripheral blood. The source is a woman aged 55-69 years with acute or convalescent COVID-19. The chain couples TRBV4-2 to TRBJ1-5; D unresolved. In DNA, the CDR3 is TGTGCCAGCAGCCAAGATTATAAAGCTTATCAGCCCCAGCATTTT. As protein: CASSQDYKAYQPQHF.